The T cell receptor (beta chain) under discussion was sequenced for a study of shared clonotypes between healthy human individuals. On the study more broadly: Each donor's CD4 naive and CD4 memory cells filled three plates apiece, CD8 naive two, and CD8 memory one.

Every subset's genomic DNA went evenly onto several immunoSEQ plates. Sequencing was performed with immunoSEQ multiplex PCR; in TCRdb, only in-frame clones are kept and a portion is missing. The repertoire holds more than 2 million clones, over 85% seen once, with about 1.1% in the top ten. The V gene's germline CDR1 is SGDLS and CDR2 YYNGEE. The CDR3 totals 16 residues. J was trimmed by 2 bases and V by 3 bases; bases with no gene match: 7. Naive-designated CD8 cells lacked CD45RO, were positively enriched for CCR7, and omitted terminally differentiated effector memory CD45RA+ cells. Within Nashville, Tennessee resided all donors, each a Caucasian adult. Study-level points and caveats: Non-shared clonotypes had lower generation probabilities than clonotypes shared by all four sorted-subset donors.

Points on this clone: As yet, its antigen is unknown.

This chain links TRBV9 with TRBJ2-2; 7 positions agree with TRBD2. The sample taken for sequencing was naive CD8+ T cells sorted from blood. The sequence was obtained from a man aged 18 to 29 in good health. The CDR3 DNA is TGTGCCAGCAGCGATCCTAGCGGAATCAACACCGGGGAGCTGTTTTTT. It codes for CASSDPSGINTGELFF.